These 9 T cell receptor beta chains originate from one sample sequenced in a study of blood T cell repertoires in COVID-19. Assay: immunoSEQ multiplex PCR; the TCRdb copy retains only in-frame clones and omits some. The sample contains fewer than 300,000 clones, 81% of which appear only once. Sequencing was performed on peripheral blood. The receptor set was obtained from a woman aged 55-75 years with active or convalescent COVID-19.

The CDR3 DNA follows: TGTGCCAGCAGCCAAGATCGGGTTCTGGGAAAACTGTTTTTT. Protein: CASSQDRVLGKLFF. This chain joins TRBV4-2 and TRBJ1-4; D unclear. Trimming stripped 0 bases from V and 10 bases from J, with 12 bases between. The CDR3 extends over 14 amino acids. Germline V gene sequence: CDR1 LGHNA, CDR2 YNFKEQ.

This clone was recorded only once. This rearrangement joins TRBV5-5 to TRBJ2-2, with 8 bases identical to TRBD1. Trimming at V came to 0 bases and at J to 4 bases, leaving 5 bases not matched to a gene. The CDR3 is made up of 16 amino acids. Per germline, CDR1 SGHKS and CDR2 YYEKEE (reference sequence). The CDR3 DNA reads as TGTGCCAGCAGCTTGGTGCAGGGGGCGCCCACCGGGGAGCTGTTTTTT. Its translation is CASSLVQGAPTGELFF.

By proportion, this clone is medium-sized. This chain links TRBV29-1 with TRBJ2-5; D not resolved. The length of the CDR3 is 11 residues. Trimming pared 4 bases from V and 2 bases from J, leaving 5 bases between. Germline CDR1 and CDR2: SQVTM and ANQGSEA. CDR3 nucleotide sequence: TGCAGCGTTGTTGAGCAAGAGACCCAGTACTTC. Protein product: CSVVEQETQYF.

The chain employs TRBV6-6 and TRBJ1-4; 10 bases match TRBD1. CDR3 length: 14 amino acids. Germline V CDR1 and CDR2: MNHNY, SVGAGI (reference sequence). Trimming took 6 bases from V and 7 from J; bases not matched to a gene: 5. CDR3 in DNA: TGTGCCAGCAGAGCACGGGACAGGGGTGAAAAACTGTTTTTT. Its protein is CASRARDRGEKLFF.

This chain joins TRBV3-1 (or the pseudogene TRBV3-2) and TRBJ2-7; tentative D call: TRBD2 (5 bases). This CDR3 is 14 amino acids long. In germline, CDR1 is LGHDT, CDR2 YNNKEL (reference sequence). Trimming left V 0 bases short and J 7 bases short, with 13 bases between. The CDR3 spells CASSQDFASTEQYF. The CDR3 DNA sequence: TGTGCCAGCAGCCAAGATTTCGCTAGCACGGAGCAGTACTTC.

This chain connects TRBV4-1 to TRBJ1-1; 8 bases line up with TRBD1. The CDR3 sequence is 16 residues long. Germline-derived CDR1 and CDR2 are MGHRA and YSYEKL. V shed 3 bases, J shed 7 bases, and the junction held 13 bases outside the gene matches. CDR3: CASSQGRQGPSYEAFF. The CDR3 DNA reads TGCGCCAGCAGCCAGGGCAGACAGGGGCCCTCATATGAAGCTTTCTTT.

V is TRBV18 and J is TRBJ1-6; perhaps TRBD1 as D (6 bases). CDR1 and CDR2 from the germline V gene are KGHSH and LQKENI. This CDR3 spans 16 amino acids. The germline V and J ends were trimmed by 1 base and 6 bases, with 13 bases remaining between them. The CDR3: CASSPLGTPPNSPLHF. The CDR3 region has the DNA TGTGCCAGCTCACCACTCGGGACACCGCCTAATTCACCCCTCCACTTT.

CDR3 bases: TGTGCCAGCAGCTTAGTAGGGGGGGGGTCAGGCCATACGCAGTATTTT. This encodes CASSLVGGGSGHTQYF. The chain combines TRBV7-2 with TRBJ2-3; D is perhaps TRBD2 (7 bases). Germline values: CDR1 SGHTA, CDR2 FQGNSA. This CDR3 region has 16 residues. Trimming took 1 base from V and 7 from J, leaving 18 bases between them.

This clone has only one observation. This CDR3 reads CASSLERDWVAYNEQFF. In nucleotides, the CDR3 is TGTGCCAGCAGCTTAGAGAGGGACTGGGTCGCCTACAATGAGCAGTTCTTC. The chain is built from TRBV11-2 and TRBJ2-1, with D possibly TRBD2 on 6 matching bases. CDR1 and CDR2 (germline): SGHAT, FQNNGV. The CDR3 totals 17 residues. V was clipped by 0 bases and J by 2 bases, with 14 bases between them.